Below are 27 T cell receptor beta chains sequenced from a single sample in a study of preoperative IRX-2 immunotherapy in early breast cancer. The treatment was: preoperative locoregional IRX-2 cytokine immunotherapy. The data were produced by immunoSEQ multiplex PCR, yet TCRdb's version contains in-frame clones alone and is incomplete. The sample shows about 98,000 clones, 86% of them seen only once. This specimen consisted of tumor tissue, obtained after IRX-2 immunotherapy. These receptors were taken from a human donor with breast cancer.

V and J are TRBV28 and TRBJ2-1, with 7 bases identical to TRBD2. Germline lookup yields CDR1 MDHEN and CDR2 SYDVKM. The ends lost 3 bases at V and 4 bases at J; junction bases unmatched: 9. CDR3 length: 16 amino acids. The CDR3 DNA reads as TGTGCCAGCAGTTTTGGACTAGTGCGAGGATACAATGAGCAGTTCTTC. Translation: CASSFGLVRGYNEQFF.

The chain carries TRBV19 and TRBJ1-6; possible D gene TRBD1, 5 bases. The CDR3 totals 14 residues. The V gene's germline CDR1 is LNHDA and CDR2 SQIVND (reference sequence). The V end was cut by 3 bases, the J end by 10 bases, with 13 bases between. DNA of the CDR3: TGTGCCAGTAGTATGGCGATGGGGGAATCACCCCTCCACTTT. Protein sequence: CASSMAMGESPLHF.

The chain recombines TRBV14 with TRBJ1-1, with D tentatively TRBD1 (6 bases). The germline gives CDR1 SGHDN, CDR2 FVKESK. The CDR3 consists of 15 residues. The V end was cut by 0 bases, the J end by 11 bases, with 19 bases between. The DNA for the CDR3 is TGTGCCAGCAGCCAAGATGGGGCCAGGGGAGCAGGCGCTTTCTTT. Translating it yields CASSQDGARGAGAFF.

The genes are TRBV19 and TRBJ2-3; D may be TRBD1 or TRBD2 (5 bases each). Per germline, CDR1 LNHDA and CDR2 SQIVND (reference sequence). This CDR3 is built from 14 residues. Trimming pared 2 bases from V and 2 bases from J, leaving 8 bases between. The CDR3 reads CASSISGTTDTQYF. The CDR3 nucleotides read TGTGCCAGTAGTATATCTGGGACCACAGATACGCAGTATTTT.

The genes are TRBV29-1 and TRBJ1-4; a possible D gene is TRBD1 (6 bases). V lost 6 bases to trimming and J lost 8 bases, with 13 bases between them. The CDR3 is 12 residues long. The germline V gene has CDR1 SQVTM and CDR2 ANQGSEA. The CDR3 is CSVNKGGEKLFF. For the CDR3, the DNA is TGCAGCGTAAATAAGGGGGGGGAAAAACTGTTTTTT.

The chain carries TRBV5-1 and TRBJ2-2, with 9 positions matching TRBD2. CDR1 and CDR2 (germline): SGHRS, YFSETQ. The V gene end was trimmed by 1 base and the J gene end by 6 bases; junction bases not matched to a gene: 7. The CDR3 has 16 residues. As DNA, the CDR3 is TGCGCCAGCAGCTTGTTGCCTAGCGGGACTCCCGGGGAGCTGTTTTTT. Its protein is CASSLLPSGTPGELFF. Full variable domain (rest looked up from reference TRBV5-1 and TRBJ2-2): KAGVTQTPRYLIKTRGQQVTLSCSPISGHRSVSWYQQTPGQGLQFLFEYFSETQRNKGNFPGRFSGRQFSNSRSEMNVSTLELGDSALYLCASSLLPSGTPGELFFGEGSRLTVL.

The chain employs TRBV15 and TRBJ1-2; D ambiguous. Trimming removed 0 bases at V and 7 bases at J, with 18 bases between. This CDR3 contains 16 residues. The germline V gene encodes CDR1 LNHNV and CDR2 YYDKDF (reference sequence). CDR3 nucleotide sequence: TGTGCCACCAGCAGAGATGGAACGCTCCCGGGGTCTGGCTACACCTTC. It translates to CATSRDGTLPGSGYTF.

This clone showed up just once. The chain links TRBV5-1 to TRBJ2-2; TRBD2 matches 7 bases. CDR1 and CDR2 from the germline V gene are SGHRS and YFSETQ. With 0 bases clipped from V and 6 bases from J, the junction kept 5 bases outside the gene matches. The CDR3 runs 15 residues. The CDR3 reads CASSLESGRAGELFF. The CDR3 nucleotides are TGCGCCAGCAGCTTGGAATCAGGGAGGGCCGGGGAGCTGTTTTTT.

V and J are TRBV6-8 and TRBJ1-2; maybe TRBD1 (5 bases). Germline V CDR1 and CDR2: MNHGY, SAAAGT. V dropped 8 bases and J dropped 4 bases, with 14 bases sitting between them. The CDR3 sequence is 13 residues long. The DNA for the CDR3 is TGTGCCAGCCTCGAAGGGGCAGGCTATGGCTACACCTTC. Protein: CASLEGAGYGYTF.

This clone was picked up a small number of times. The rearrangement uses TRBV6-8 and TRBJ1-4; the D gene is possibly TRBD1 (5 bases). Germline V CDR1 and CDR2: MNHGY, SAAAGT. Trimming removed 4 bases at V and 3 bases at J, with 9 bases between. This CDR3 has 14 amino acids. The CDR3 DNA reads TGTGCCAGCAGTTCTTCAGGGTCTAATGAAAAACTGTTTTTT. This codes for CASSSSGSNEKLFF.

This clone was recorded only once. The chain has TRBV30 and TRBJ2-7, with 9 nucleotides matching TRBD1. The V segment lost 3 bases and the J segment 5 bases; nucleotides outside the gene matches: 5. CDR1 is GTSNPN and CDR2 is SVGIG in the germline V gene (reference sequence). CDR3 length equals 13 residues. The CDR3 DNA reads as TGTGCCTGGAGCTCAGACAGGGGGAACGAGCAGTACTTC. Amino acids: CAWSSDRGNEQYF. Based on the CDR3 plus reference TRBV30 and TRBJ2-7, the full variable domain is SQTIHQWPATLVQPVGSPLSLECTVEGTSNPNLYWYRQAAGRGLQLLFYSVGIGQISSEVPQNLSASRPQDRQFILSSKKLLLSDSGFYLCAWSSDRGNEQYFGPGTRLTVT.

The chain recombines TRBV6-8 with TRBJ2-2; no definite D call. This CDR3 is 12 amino acids long. Between the trimmed V and J ends, which lost 10 bases and 6 bases, there was a span of 12 bases. The germline V gene has CDR1 MNHGY and CDR2 SAAAGT. The CDR3, as DNA: TGTGCCACCTCATTAGGTCCCGGGGAGCTGTTTTTT. Translating gives CATSLGPGELFF.

This clone was observed a single time. The chain combines TRBV6-7 with TRBJ1-3; tentative D call: TRBD1 (6 bases). TRBV6-7 is an ORF; its function is uncertain. Trimming shortened V by 5 bases and J by 0 bases, and 11 bases separated the two germline ends. This CDR3 contains 15 residues. Here the CDR3 reads CASSPGTTSGNTIYF. The CDR3 DNA reads TGTGCCAGCAGTCCTGGGACAACCTCTGGAAACACCATATATTTT.

The sample holds a few counts of this clone. This rearrangement joins TRBV4-1 to TRBJ1-4, with a weak D call TRBD1 (6 bases). The germline V gene has CDR1 MGHRA and CDR2 YSYEKL. This CDR3 has 16 residues. Trimming stripped 2 bases from V and 3 bases from J, with 13 bases between. CDR3 in DNA: TGCGCCAGCAGCCAACCTCGCAGGGGCCCTAATGAAAAACTGTTTTTT. Its translation is CASSQPRRGPNEKLFF.

For the CDR3, the DNA is TGTGCCAGCAGCGCACCCGATAGGGGCTCCTACGAGCAGTACTTC. Translation gives CASSAPDRGSYEQYF. The J gene is TRBJ2-7, the V gene TRBV9; D perhaps matches TRBD1 (5 bases). Germline V gene sequence: CDR1 SGDLS, CDR2 YYNGEE. The CDR3 has 15 residues. Between the trimmed V and J ends, which lost 3 bases and 0 bases, there was a span of 13 bases.

CDR3 bases: TGTGCCAGCAGTAGGGGACAGGGGGCTTTTTCACCCCTCCACTTT. It codes for CASSRGQGAFSPLHF. The chain employs TRBV6-8 and TRBJ1-6; 12 nucleotides agree with TRBD1. The V gene end was trimmed by 5 bases and the J gene end by 9 bases; junction bases not matched to a gene: 5. Germline-derived CDR1 and CDR2 are MNHGY and SAAAGT. This CDR3 region has 15 residues.

The sample holds a few counts of this clone. Other DNA sequences within the sample encode an identical CDR3. The chain joins TRBV28 to TRBJ1-5; no clear D. The CDR3 is 12 amino acids. V gave up 4 bases and J gave up 3 bases, with 4 bases separating them. The germline V gene encodes CDR1 MDHEN and CDR2 SYDVKM. CDR3 sequence: CASSSANQPQHF. In nucleotides, the CDR3 is TGTGCCAGCAGTTCAGCCAATCAGCCCCAGCATTTT.

The CDR3 loop reads CASSHDSAQPQHF. The DNA for the CDR3 is TGTGCCAGCTCCCACGACAGCGCTCAGCCCCAGCATTTT. The genes are TRBV18 and TRBJ1-5; D may be TRBD1 (5 bases). CDR3 length: 13 amino acids. The V and J ends lost 6 bases and 6 bases respectively, with 12 bases between them. CDR1 KGHSH and CDR2 LQKENI come from the germline V gene.

This chain joins TRBV19 and TRBJ1-6; 8 bases match TRBD1. The V and J ends lost 6 bases and 7 bases, in that order; junction bases with no gene match: 5. The CDR3 is 14 residues long. Per germline, CDR1 LNHDA and CDR2 SQIVND (reference sequence). The CDR3 region has the DNA TGTGCCAGTAGCCCTACAGGGGGAAATTCACCCCTCCACTTT. Translated: CASSPTGGNSPLHF. Using reference TRBV19 and TRBJ1-6 for the parts outside the CDR3, the full variable domain is DGGITQSPKYLFRKEGQNVTLSCEQNLNHDAMYWYRQDPGQGLRLIYYSQIVNDFQKGDIAEGYSVSREKKESFPLTVTSAQKNPTAFYLCASSPTGGNSPLHFGNGTRLTVT.

This clone was counted once. The chain joins TRBV5-1 to TRBJ1-1; 11 bases agree with TRBD1. Trimming took 0 bases from V and 5 from J; bases not matched to a gene: 6. The CDR3 has 16 residues. The germline V gene encodes CDR1 SGHRS and CDR2 YFSETQ. CDR3 amino acids: CASSLAGTGGKTEAFF. In nucleotides, the CDR3 is TGCGCCAGCAGCTTGGCCGGGACAGGGGGAAAGACTGAAGCTTTCTTT.

Concerning this clone itself: Other DNA sequences in this specimen translate into the identical CDR3. The J gene is TRBJ1-2, the V gene TRBV28; the match to TRBD1 covers 8 bases. Germline V gene sequence: CDR1 MDHEN, CDR2 SYDVKM. The CDR3 runs to 12 residues. J was trimmed by 7 bases and V by 5 bases; bases with no gene match: 3. The CDR3 spells CASSRTGGGYTF. Here the CDR3 DNA reads TGTGCCAGCAGTCGTACAGGGGGTGGCTACACCTTC.

The CDR3 is CASTQQQEPPQHF. CDR3 bases: TGTGCCAGCACCCAACAACAGGAACCGCCCCAGCATTTT. V gene TRBV6-9 combines with J gene TRBJ1-5; a weak D match, TRBD1 (5 bases). CDR3 size: 13 residues. V shed 7 bases and J shed 9 bases, with 16 bases lying between them. Per the germline V gene, CDR1 is MNHGY and CDR2 is SVAAGI.

The J gene is TRBJ2-1, the V gene TRBV5-1, with D uncertain. Trimming took 0 bases from V and 0 from J, leaving 7 bases between them. CDR3 length: 15 residues. Germline CDR1 and CDR2: SGHRS and YFSETQ. CDR3 in amino acids: CASSLVESSYNEQFF. CDR3 DNA sequence: TGCGCCAGCAGCTTGGTTGAAAGCTCCTACAATGAGCAGTTCTTC.

The chain has TRBV30 and TRBJ1-3; 8 bases map to TRBD1. Trimming at V came to 5 bases and at J to 0 bases, leaving 3 bases not matched to a gene. This CDR3 contains 14 residues. Germline values: CDR1 GTSNPN, CDR2 SVGIG (reference sequence). The chain's CDR3 is CAWGTGGSGNTIYF. The CDR3, as DNA: TGTGCCTGGGGGACAGGRGGCTCTGGAAACACCATATATTTT.

The rearrangement links TRBV23-1 to TRBJ2-6; 7 nucleotides line up with TRBD1. TRBV23-1 is designated an ORF whose function remains uncertain. The J segment lost 1 base and the V segment lost 3 bases, leaving 24 bases of the junction unmatched. The CDR3 has 23 amino acids. CDR3 nucleotide sequence: TGCGCCAGCAGTCACTCCACTGGACAGGCTTCTACTCCCCCCCGGTCTGGGGCCAACGTCCTGACTTTC. It is translated as CASSHSTGQASTPPRSGANVLTF.

The chain has TRBV28 and TRBJ2-7, with a tentative D call TRBD1 (6 bases). The V end lost 4 bases, the J end lost 4 bases, and 17 bases lay between the germline ends. This CDR3 comprises 15 residues. Per germline, CDR1 MDHEN and CDR2 SYDVKM. The CDR3 region has the DNA TGTGCCAGCAGTTCAAGGGGGAAGACCATTTACGAGCAGTACTTC. Protein product: CASSSRGKTIYEQYF.

The chain is built from TRBV18 and TRBJ1-4, with D hard to call. Germline V gene sequence: CDR1 KGHSH, CDR2 LQKENI. V was pared by 1 base and J by 4 bases, with 10 bases between. This CDR3 spans 15 amino acids. The CDR3 spells CASSPQRTLNEKLFF. CDR3 bases: TGTGCCAGCTCACCACAACGGACCCTTAATGAAAAACTGTTTTTT.